The present TCR beta chain was sequenced within a study of PD-1 blockade in classical Hodgkin lymphoma (dated by TCRdb to the early 2020s). Some background on the complete study: Nivolumab dosing was 3 mg/kg intravenously every 2 weeks, continuing until either disease progression or unacceptable toxicity. The study used CyTOF and TCR beta sequencing to define a peripheral blood immune signature of response to PD-1 blockade in classical Hodgkin lymphoma. Paper-wide results and their limitations: Patients starting nivolumab less than 1 year after ASCT had lower diversity and were excluded from later analyses to avoid confounding by immune reconstitution. Baseline TCR diversity was reported to be lower in newly diagnosed patients than in healthy donors, and even lower in relapsed/refractory patients. The study was limited to a single clinical trial cohort, and causes of repertoire differences, possibly disease activity or prior therapy, remained undefined. By C4D1, a significant rise was seen in CD4+ TCR diversity but not in CD8+ TCR diversity (p=0.0027 vs p=0.16), and the rise was most apparent among complete responders (p=0.02). Trial patients achieving complete response had baseline diversity similar to newly diagnosed patients, whereas partial responders and progressors had significantly lower diversity.

In regard to this clone: Its antigen is still unknown. No quality values exist for individual bases; no much larger clone is one base distant.

Genomic DNA was isolated using the Qiagen DNeasy kit from unsorted PBMCs as well as from negatively selected CD4+ and CD8+ fractions. Using primers that anneal to V and J segments, immunoSEQ multiplex PCR amplified the TCR beta CDR3 regions. A synthetic immune receptor repertoire was used to minimize amplification bias, and any residual bias was removed computationally once sequencing was done. Per the source publication's procedure: Custom Python scripts were used to quantify repertoire diversity as the Shannon entropy index. The unsorted, CD4+ and CD8+ repertoires were each analyzed separately, with the exception of combined analyses, where CD4+ and CD8+ sequences were merged in silico. Clonal expansion was defined as at least a 2-fold frequency increase after treatment relative to C1D1, with a pseudocount of 0.5 for undetected baseline clones. Clones with 0 or 1 copy at C1D1 were defined as singleton clones, while clones with 2 or more copies were defined as non-singleton clones. By matching protein sequences in sorted samples from the same patient, clones expanded in unsorted samples were annotated as CD4+, CD8+ or unknown. Wilcoxon tests on paired samples were used to test changes in diversity from C1D1 to C4D1. TCRdb mirrors the immuneACCESS table, restricted to in-frame sequences. Some clones are absent from its copies; in checked studies, under half trace to an unresolved V gene, and the reason for the others is unknown. V, J and clone size reflect that table, while D and trimming were determined from the DNA. Recorded for this sample are roughly 18,000 clones; around 74% of them occurred a single time. 2% to 2.5% of the sample is in the top ten clones.

Per the publication, the time point label means: cycle 4 day 1 (C4D1), after six to seven weeks of nivolumab. Every trial patient had relapsed after autologous stem cell transplantation, and cohorts A, B and C differed in prior brentuximab vedotin exposure. A Miltenyi CD4+ T cell isolation kit was used for magnetic negative selection to purify CD4+ T cells from thawed PBMCs. A total of approximately 51 patients with relapsed/refractory classical Hodgkin lymphoma made up the trial cohort, and each patient's best overall response was complete response, partial response or progressive disease. Trial patients were treated with single-agent nivolumab in the multi-cohort phase II CheckMate 205 trial. An independent review committee assessed best overall response by applying the 2007 International Working Group response criteria. Trial PBMCs were obtained immediately prior to nivolumab initiation (C1D1) and on therapy at cycle 2 day 1 and cycle 4 day 1. Peripheral blood was collected in 8 mL Vacutainer Cell Preparation Tubes, from which PBMCs were isolated by centrifugation and then cryopreserved. Purified CD4+ and CD8+ fractions were prepared only for cases with an additional available PBMC sample. Magnetically labelled cells were depleted on LS columns in a quadroMACS separator, and the flow-through was collected as the purified fraction.

The CDR3 sequence holds 16 residues, the cysteine and phenylalanine included. Just CDR3 DNA is preserved here, 48 bases in frame from base 1. V trim: 1 base; J trim: 4 bases; unmatched bases: 9. Via the germline V gene, CDR1 is SGHAT and CDR2 FQNNGV. The V gene is TRBV11-2 and the J gene is TRBJ2-7; the junction holds 8 bases that match TRBD2. The TCR comes from a human donor with classical Hodgkin lymphoma. The specimen comprised CD4+ T cells from blood, sampled before the fourth cycle of nivolumab. The base sequence is TGTGCCAGCAGCTTAGGCTTTAGCGGGATAAGGTACGAGCAGTACTTC. Translated, this is CASSLGFSGIRYEQYF.